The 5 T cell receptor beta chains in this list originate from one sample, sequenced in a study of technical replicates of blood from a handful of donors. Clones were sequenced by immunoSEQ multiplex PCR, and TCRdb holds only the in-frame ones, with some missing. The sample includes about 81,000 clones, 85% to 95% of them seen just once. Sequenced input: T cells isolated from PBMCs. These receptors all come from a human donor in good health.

The CDR3 DNA is TGTGCCAGCGCCGGGGGGGTTGCAGATACGCAGTATTTT. Residues: CASAGGVADTQYF. The V and J genes are TRBV6-6 and TRBJ2-3; 8 bases align to TRBD2. Unmatched junction bases numbered 5, after V lost 8 bases and J lost 4 bases. The CDR3 covers 13 residues. Germline V gene sequence: CDR1 MNHNY, CDR2 SVGAGI (reference sequence).

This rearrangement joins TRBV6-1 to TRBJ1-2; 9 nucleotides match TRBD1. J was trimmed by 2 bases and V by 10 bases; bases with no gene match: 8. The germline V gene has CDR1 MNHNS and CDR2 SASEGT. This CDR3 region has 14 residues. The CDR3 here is CAILNRGRNYGYTF. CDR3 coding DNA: TGTGCCATCCTTAACAGGGGGCGAAACTATGGCTACACCTTC.

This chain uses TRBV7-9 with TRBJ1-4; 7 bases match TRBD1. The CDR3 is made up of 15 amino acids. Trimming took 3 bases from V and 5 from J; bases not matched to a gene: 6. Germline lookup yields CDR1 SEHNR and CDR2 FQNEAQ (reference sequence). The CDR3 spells CASSFSGTENEKLFF. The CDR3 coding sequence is TGTGCCAGCAGCTTTTCCGGGACAGAAAATGAAAAACTGTTTTTT.

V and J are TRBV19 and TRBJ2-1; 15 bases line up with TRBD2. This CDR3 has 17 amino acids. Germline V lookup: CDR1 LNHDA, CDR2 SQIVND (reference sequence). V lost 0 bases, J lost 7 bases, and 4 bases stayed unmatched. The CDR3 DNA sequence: TGTGCCAGTAGTATAGAATCGGGACTAGCGGGAGGAAATGAGCAGTTCTTC. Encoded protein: CASSIESGLAGGNEQFF.

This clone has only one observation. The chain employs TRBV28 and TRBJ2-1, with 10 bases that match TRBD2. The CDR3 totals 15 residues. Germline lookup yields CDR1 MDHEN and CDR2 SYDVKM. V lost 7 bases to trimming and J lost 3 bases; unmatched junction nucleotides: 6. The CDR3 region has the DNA TGTGCCAGCATCCAAGCGGGAGGGAACTACAATGAGCAGTTCTTC. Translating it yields CASIQAGGNYNEQFF.